Reported below is one T cell receptor beta chain. Its cognate antigen is unknown. The sample originates from a study of shared clonotypes between healthy human individuals. Study-level points and caveats: As a rule, naive subsets had a larger estimated richness than memory subsets. Non-shared clonotypes displayed generation probabilities falling below those of clonotypes present in all four donors.

Per the germline V gene, CDR1 is LNHDA and CDR2 is SQIVND (reference sequence). Trimming shortened V by 0 bases and J by 0 bases, and 5 bases separated the two germline ends. The CDR3 covers 14 residues. Free of recent acute infections or vaccinations, the donors were healthy HIV-negative adults. The donor cohort consisted entirely of Caucasian adults residing in Nashville, Tennessee. This table comes from immunoSEQ multiplex PCR, and its TCRdb copy is limited to in-frame clones, with some not included. Of about 700,000 clones in the sample, under 80% were seen once. The chain uses TRBV19 and TRBJ1-2; D is undetermined. The sequence derives from a woman in her 30s in good health. Sequencing was performed on memory CD4+ T cells sorted from blood. Subset given: CD45RA-negative fraction. As DNA, the CDR3 is TGTGCCAGTAGTATAGACCCGGCTAACTATGGCTACACCTTC. It is translated as CASSIDPANYGYTF. The variable domain in full, completed from reference TRBV19 and TRBJ1-2, reads DGGITQSPKYLFRKEGQNVTLSCEQNLNHDAMYWYRQDPGQGLRLIYYSQIVNDFQKGDIAEGYSVSREKKESFPLTVTSAQKNPTAFYLCASSIDPANYGYTFGSGTRLTVV.